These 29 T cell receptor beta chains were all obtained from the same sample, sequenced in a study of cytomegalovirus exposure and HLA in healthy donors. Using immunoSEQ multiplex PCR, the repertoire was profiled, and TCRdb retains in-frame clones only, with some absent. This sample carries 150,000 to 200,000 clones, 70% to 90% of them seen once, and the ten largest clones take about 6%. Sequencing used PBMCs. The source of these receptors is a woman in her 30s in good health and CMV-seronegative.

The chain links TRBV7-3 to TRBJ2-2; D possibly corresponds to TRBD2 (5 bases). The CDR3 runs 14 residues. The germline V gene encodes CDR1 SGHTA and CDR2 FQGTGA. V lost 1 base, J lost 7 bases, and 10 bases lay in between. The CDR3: CASSLIGVSGELFF. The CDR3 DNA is TGTGCCAGCAGCTTAATCGGGGTGAGCGGGGAGCTGTTTTTT.

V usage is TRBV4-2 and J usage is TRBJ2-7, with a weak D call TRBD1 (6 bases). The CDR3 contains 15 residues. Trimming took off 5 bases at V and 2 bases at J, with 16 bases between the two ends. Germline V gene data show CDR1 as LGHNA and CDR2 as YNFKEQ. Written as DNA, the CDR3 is TGTGCCAGCAGCTCGGAGATAAACAGGGCCTACGAGCAGTACTTC. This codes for CASSSEINRAYEQYF.

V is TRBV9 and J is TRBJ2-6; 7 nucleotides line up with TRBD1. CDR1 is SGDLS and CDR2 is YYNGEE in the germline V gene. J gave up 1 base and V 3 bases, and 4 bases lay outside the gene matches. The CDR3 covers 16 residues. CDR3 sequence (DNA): TGTGCCAGCAGCGATCAGACAGGGTCTGGGGCCAACGTCCTGACTTTC. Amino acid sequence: CASSDQTGSGANVLTF.

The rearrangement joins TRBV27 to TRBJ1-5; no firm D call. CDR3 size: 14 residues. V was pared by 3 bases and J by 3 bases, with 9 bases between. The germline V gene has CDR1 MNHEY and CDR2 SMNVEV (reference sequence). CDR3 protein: CASSLVGSNQPQHF. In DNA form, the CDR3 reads TGTGCCAGCAGTTTGGTAGGGTCCAATCAGCCCCAGCATTTT.

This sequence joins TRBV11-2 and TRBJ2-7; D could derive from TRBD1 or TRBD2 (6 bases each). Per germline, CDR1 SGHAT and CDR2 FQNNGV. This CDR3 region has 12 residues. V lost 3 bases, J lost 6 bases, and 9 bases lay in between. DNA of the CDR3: TGTGCCAGCAGCTTTGGGGGGCCCGAGCAGTACTTC. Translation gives CASSFGGPEQYF.

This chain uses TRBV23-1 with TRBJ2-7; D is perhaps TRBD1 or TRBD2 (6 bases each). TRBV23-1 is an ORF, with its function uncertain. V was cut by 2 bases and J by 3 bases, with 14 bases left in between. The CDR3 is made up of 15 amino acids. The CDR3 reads CASSQRGPQDYEQYF. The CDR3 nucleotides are TGCGCCAGCAGTCAACGGGGGCCCCAAGACTACGAGCAGTACTTC.

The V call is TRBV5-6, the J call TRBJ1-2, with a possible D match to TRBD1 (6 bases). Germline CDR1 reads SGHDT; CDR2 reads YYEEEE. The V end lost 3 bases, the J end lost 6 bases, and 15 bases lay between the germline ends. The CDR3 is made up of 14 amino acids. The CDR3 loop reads CASSSPTGRNGYTF. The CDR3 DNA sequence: TGTGCCAGCAGCTCTCCGACAGGAAGGAATGGCTACACCTTC.

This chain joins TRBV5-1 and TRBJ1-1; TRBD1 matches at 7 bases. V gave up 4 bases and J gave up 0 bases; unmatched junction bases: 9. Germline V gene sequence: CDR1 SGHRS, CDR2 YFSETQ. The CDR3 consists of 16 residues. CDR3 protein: CASSERNRGLNTEAFF. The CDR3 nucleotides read TGCGCCAGCAGCGAACGAAACAGGGGCCTGAACACTGAAGCTTTCTTT.

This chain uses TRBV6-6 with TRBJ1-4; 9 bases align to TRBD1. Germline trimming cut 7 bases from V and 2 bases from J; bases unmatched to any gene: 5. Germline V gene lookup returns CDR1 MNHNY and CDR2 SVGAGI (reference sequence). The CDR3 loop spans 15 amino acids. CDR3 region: CASTGTGRTNEKLFF. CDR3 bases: TGTGCCAGCACCGGGACAGGGAGGACTAATGAAAAACTGTTTTTT.

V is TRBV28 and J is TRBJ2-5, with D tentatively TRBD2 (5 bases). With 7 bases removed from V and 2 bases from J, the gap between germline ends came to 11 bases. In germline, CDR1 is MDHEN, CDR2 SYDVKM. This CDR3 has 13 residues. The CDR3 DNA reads TGTGCCAGCAACCAAAGCGGACAAGAGACCCAGTACTTC. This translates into CASNQSGQETQYF.

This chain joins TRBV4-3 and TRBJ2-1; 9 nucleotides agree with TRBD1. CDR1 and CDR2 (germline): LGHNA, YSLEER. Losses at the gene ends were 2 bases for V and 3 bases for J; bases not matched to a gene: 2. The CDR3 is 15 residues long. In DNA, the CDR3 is TGCGCCAGCAGCCAACGACAGGGGGTCTACAATGAGCAGTTCTTC. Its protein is CASSQRQGVYNEQFF.

CDR3 nucleotides: TGTGCCTGGGACAGAGGAACTAATGAAAAACTGTTTTTT. Translated, it gives CAWDRGTNEKLFF. The chain joins TRBV30 to TRBJ1-4; weak D call: TRBD1 (5 bases). Trimming pared 5 bases from V and 1 base from J, leaving 8 bases between. The CDR3 loop spans 13 amino acids. Germline CDR1 is GTSNPN and CDR2 is SVGIG (reference sequence).

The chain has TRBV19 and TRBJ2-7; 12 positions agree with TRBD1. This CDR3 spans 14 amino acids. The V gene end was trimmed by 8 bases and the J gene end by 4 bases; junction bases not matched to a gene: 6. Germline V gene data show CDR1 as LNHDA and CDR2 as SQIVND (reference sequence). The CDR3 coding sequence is TGTGCCAGTGCTCCGGGACAGGGGGCATACGAGCAGTACTTC. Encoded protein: CASAPGQGAYEQYF.

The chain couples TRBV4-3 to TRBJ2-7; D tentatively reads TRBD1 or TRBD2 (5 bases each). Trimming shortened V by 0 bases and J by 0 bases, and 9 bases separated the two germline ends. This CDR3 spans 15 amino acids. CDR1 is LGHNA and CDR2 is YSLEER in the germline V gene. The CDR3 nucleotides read TGCGCCAGCAGCCAAGAAGAGGGGAGCTCCTACGAGCAGTACTTC. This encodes CASSQEEGSSYEQYF.

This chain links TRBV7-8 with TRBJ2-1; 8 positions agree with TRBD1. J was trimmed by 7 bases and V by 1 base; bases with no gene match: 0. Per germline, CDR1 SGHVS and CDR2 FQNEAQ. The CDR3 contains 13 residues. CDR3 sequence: CASSLDRGNEQFF. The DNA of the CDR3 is TGTGCCAGCAGCTTAGACAGGGGGAATGAGCAGTTCTTC.

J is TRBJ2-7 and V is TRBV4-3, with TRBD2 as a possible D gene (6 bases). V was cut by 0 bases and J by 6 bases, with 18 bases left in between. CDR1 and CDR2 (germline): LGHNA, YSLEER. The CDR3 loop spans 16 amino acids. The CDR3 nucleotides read TGCGCCAGCAGCCAAGATCGTTGGCGGGACTCCCCCGAGCAGTACTTC. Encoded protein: CASSQDRWRDSPEQYF.

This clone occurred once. In DNA, the CDR3 is TGTGCCAGCAGCCTCGGACAGGGTTATGGCTACACCTTC. Translating it yields CASSLGQGYGYTF. The V gene is TRBV7-3, the J gene TRBJ1-2; 8 bases line up with TRBD1. V dropped 5 bases and J dropped 5; count of bases not matched to a gene: 4. CDR1 is SGHTA and CDR2 is FQGTGA in the germline V gene. CDR3 length: 13 amino acids.

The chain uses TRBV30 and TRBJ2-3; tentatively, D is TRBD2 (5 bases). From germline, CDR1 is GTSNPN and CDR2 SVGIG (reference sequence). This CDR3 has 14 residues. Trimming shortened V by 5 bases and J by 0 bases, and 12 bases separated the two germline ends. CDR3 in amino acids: CAWEAPGSTDTQYF. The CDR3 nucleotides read TGTGCCTGGGAGGCTCCGGGGAGCACAGATACGCAGTATTTT.

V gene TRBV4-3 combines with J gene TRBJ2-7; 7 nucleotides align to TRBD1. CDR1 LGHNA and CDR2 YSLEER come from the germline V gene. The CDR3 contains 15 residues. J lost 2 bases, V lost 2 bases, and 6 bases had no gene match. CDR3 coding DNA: TGCGCCAGCAGCCAAATCCGGGACAGCACCTACGAGCAGTACTTC. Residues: CASSQIRDSTYEQYF.

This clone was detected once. Written as DNA, the CDR3 is TGTGCCAGCAGCGCTGCGGGATATAACACTGAAGCTTTCTTT. It yields the protein CASSAAGYNTEAFF. The V gene is TRBV9, the J gene TRBJ1-1; no clear D gene. Trimming stripped 3 bases from V and 2 bases from J, with 11 bases between. The V gene's germline CDR1 is SGDLS and CDR2 YYNGEE. This CDR3 comprises 14 residues.

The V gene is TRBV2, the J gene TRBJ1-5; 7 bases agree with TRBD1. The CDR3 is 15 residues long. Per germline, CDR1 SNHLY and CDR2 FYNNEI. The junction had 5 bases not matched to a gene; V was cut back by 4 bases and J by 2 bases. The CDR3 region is CASSGDSRGNQPQHF. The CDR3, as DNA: TGTGCCAGCAGTGGGGACAGCCGAGGCAATCAGCCCCAGCATTTT.

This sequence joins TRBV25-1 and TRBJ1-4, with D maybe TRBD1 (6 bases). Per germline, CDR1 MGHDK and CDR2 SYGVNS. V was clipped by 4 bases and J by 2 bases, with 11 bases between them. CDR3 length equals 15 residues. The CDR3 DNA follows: TGTGCCAGCAGTGTAAACAGGGATACTAATGAAAAACTGTTTTTT. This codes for CASSVNRDTNEKLFF.

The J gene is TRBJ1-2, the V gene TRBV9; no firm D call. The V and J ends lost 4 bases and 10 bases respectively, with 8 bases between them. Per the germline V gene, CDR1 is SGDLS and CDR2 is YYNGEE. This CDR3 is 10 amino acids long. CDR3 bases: TGTGCCAGCAGCCCCGCCGCCTACACCTTC. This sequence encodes CASSPAAYTF.

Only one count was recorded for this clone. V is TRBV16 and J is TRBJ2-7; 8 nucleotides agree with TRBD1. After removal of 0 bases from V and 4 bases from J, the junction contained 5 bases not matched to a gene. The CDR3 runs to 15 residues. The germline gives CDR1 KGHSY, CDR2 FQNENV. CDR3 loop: CASSQSGQGKYEQYF. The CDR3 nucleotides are TGTGCCAGCAGCCAATCCGGACAGGGCAAATACGAGCAGTACTTC.

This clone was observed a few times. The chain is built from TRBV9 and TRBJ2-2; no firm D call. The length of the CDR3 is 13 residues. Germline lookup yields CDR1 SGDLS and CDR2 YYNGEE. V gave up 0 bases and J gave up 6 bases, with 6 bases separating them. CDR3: CASSVGSPGELFF. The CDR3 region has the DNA TGTGCCAGCAGCGTAGGTTCCCCCGGGGAGCTGTTTTTT.

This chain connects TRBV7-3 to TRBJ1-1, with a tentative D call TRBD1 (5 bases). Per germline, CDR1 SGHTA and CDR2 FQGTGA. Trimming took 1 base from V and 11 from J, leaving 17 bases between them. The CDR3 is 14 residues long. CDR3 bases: TGTGCCAGCAGCTTAAAGGGGACGACCGGTGGGGCTTTCTTT. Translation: CASSLKGTTGGAFF. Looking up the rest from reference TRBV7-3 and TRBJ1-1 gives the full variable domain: GAGVSQTPSNKVTEKGKYVELRCDPISGHTALYWYRQSLGQGPEFLIYFQGTGAADDSGLPNDRFFAVRPEGSVSTLKIQRTERGDSAVYLCASSLKGTTGGAFFGQGTRLTVV.

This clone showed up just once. CDR3 sequence reads: CASSLTGVRKDGYTF. CDR3 DNA: TGTGCCAGCAGCTTGACCGGCGTGAGGAAAGATGGCTACACCTTC. This chain connects TRBV7-8 to TRBJ1-2; D is unclear. Trimming took 3 bases from V and 6 from J, leaving 17 bases between them. The length of the CDR3 is 15 residues. Germline V gene sequence: CDR1 SGHVS, CDR2 FQNEAQ. Variable domain in full (rest from reference TRBV7-8 and TRBJ1-2): GAGVSQSPRYKVAKRGQDVALRCDPISGHVSLFWYQQALGQGPEFLTYFQNEAQLDKSGLPSDRFFAERPEGSVSTLKIQRTQQEDSAVYLCASSLTGVRKDGYTFGSGTRLTVV.

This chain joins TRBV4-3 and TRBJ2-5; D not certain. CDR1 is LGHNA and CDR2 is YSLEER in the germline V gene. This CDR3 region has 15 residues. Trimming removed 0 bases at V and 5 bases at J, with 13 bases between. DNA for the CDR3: TGCGCCAGCAGCCAAGATCGGCAGGTTTCGGAGACCCAGTACTTC. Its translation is CASSQDRQVSETQYF.

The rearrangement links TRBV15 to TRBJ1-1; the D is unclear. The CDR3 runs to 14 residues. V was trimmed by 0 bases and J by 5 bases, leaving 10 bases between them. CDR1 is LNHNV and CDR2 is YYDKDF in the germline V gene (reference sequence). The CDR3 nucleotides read TGTGCCACCAGCAGAGATAGGCAGAGGACTGAAGCTTTCTTT. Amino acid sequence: CATSRDRQRTEAFF.